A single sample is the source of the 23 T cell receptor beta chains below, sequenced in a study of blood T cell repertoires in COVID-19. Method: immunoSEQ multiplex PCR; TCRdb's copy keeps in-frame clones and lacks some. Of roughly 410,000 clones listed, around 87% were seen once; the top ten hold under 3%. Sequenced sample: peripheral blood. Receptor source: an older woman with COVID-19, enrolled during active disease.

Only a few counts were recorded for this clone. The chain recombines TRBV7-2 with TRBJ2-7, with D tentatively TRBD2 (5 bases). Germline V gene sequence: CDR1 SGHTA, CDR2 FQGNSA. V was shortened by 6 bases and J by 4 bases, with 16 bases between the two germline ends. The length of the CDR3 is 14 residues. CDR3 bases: TGTGCCAGCAGTAGTAACCGAGGGCCTTACGAGCAGTACTTC. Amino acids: CASSSNRGPYEQYF.

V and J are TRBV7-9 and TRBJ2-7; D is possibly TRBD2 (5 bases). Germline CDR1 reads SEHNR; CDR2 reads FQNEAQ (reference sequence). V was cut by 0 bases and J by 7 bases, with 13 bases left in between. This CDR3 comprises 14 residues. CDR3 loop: CASSLAAGRFEQYF. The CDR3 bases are TGTGCCAGCAGCTTAGCGGCGGGCCGATTTGAGCAGTACTTC.

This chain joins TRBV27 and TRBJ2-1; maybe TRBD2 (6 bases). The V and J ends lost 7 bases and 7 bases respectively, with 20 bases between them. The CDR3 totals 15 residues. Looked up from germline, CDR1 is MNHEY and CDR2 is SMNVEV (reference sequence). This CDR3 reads CASTHTGVVGNEQFF. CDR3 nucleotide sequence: TGTGCCAGCACCCACACGGGGGTGGTGGGGAATGAGCAGTTCTTC.

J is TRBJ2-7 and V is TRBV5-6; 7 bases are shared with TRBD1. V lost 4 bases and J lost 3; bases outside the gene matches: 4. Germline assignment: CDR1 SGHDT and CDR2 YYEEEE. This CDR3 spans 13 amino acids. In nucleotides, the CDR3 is TGTGCCAGCAGCCTAAGGGGGCTCTACGAGCAGTACTTC. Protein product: CASSLRGLYEQYF. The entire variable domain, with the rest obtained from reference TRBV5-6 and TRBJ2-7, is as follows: DAGVTQSPTHLIKTRGQQVTLRCSPKSGHDTVSWYQQALGQGPQFIFQYYEEEERQRGNFPDRFSGHQFPNYSSELNVNALLLGDSALYLCASSLRGLYEQYFGPGTRLTVT.

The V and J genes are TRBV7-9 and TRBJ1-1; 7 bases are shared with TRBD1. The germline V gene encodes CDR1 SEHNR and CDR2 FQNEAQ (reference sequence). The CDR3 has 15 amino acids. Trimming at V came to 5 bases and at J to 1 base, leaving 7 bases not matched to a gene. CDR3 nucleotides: TGTGCCAGCAGCCGTAGACAGGGAACGAACACTGAAGCTTTCTTT. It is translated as CASSRRQGTNTEAFF.

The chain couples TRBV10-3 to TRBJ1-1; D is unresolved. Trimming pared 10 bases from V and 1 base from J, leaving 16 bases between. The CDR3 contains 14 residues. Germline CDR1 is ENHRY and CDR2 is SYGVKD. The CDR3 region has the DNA TGTGCCACCAGGTTACAGACCTCGAACACTGAAGCTTTCTTT. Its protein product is CATRLQTSNTEAFF.

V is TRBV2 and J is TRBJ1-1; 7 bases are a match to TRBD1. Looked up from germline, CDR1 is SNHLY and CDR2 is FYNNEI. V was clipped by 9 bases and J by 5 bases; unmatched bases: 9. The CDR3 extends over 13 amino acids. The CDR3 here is CASSFTGETEAFF. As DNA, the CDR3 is TGTGCCAGTTCCTTCACAGGGGAGACTGAAGCTTTCTTT.

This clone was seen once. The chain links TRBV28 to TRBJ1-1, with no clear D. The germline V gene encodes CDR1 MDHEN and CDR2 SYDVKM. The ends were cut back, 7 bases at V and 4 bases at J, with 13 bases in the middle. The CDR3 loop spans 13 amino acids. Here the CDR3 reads CASNLGGSTEAFF. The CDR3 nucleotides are TGTGCCAGCAACCTGGGAGGCAGCACTGAAGCTTTCTTT.

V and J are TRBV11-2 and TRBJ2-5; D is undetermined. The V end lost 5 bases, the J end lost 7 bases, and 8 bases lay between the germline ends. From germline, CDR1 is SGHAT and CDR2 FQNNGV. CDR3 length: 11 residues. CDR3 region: CASSLLATQYF. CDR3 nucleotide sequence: TGTGCCAGCAGCCTGTTGGCGACCCAGTACTTC. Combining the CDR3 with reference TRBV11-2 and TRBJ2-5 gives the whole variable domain EAGVAQSPRYKIIEKRQSVAFWCNPISGHATLYWYQQILGQGPKLLIQFQNNGVVDDSQLPKDRFSAERLKGVDSTLKIQPAKLEDSAVYLCASSLLATQYFGPGTRLLVL.

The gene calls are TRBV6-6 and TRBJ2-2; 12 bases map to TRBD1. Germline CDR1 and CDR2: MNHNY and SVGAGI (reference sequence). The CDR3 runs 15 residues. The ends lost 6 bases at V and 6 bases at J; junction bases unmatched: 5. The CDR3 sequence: CASSRDRGPSGELFF. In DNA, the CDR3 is TGTGCCAGCAGCCGGGACAGGGGGCCCTCCGGGGAGCTGTTTTTT.

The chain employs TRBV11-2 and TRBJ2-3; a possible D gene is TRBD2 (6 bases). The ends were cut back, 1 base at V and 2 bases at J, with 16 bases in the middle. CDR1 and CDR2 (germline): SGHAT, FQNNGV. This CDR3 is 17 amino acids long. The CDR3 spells CASSLGVTWRVTDTQYF. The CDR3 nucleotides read TGTGCCAGCAGCTTAGGAGTCACGTGGAGGGTCACAGATACGCAGTATTTT.

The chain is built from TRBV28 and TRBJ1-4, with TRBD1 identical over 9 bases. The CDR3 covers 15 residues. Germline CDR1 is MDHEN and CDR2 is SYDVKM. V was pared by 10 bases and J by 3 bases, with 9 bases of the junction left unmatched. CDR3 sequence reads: CATRGTGMANEKLFF. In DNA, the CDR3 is TGTGCCACCAGGGGGACAGGGATGGCTAATGAAAAACTGTTTTTT.

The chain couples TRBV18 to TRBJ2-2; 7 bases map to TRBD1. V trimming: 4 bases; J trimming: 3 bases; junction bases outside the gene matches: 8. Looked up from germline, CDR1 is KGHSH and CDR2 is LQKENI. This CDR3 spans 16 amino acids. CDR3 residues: CASSLMTGLDTGELFF. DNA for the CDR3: TGTGCCAGCTCACTGATGACAGGGTTGGACACCGGGGAGCTGTTTTTT.

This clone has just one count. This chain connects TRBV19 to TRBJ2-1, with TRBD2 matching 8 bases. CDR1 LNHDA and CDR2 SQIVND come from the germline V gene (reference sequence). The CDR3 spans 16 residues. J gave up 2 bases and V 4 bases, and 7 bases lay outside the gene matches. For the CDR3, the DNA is TGTGCCAGTAGTACTATCTCGGGGGGGGCCTACAATGAGCAGTTCTTC. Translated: CASSTISGGAYNEQFF.

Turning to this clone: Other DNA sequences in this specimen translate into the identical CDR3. The CDR3 nucleotides are TGTGCCTGGAGTGTTACAGCGAACACTGAAGCTTTCTTT. This sequence encodes CAWSVTANTEAFF. The genes are TRBV30 and TRBJ1-1; D not resolved. This CDR3 is built from 13 residues. Trimming removed 0 bases from V and 1 base from J, with 6 bases in between. From germline, CDR1 is GTSNPN and CDR2 SVGIG (reference sequence).

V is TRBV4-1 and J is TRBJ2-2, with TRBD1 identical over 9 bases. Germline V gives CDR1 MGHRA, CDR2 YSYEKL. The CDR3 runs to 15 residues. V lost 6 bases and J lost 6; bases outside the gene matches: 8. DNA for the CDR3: TGCGCCAGCAGGACCGGGACAGGGAAATCCGGGGAGCTGTTTTTT. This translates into CASRTGTGKSGELFF.

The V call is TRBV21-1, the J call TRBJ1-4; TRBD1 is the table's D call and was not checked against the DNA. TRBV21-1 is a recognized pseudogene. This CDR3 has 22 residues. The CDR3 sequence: CASSKEEAPRDSTRATNEKLFF. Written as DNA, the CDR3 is TGTGCCAGCAGCAAAGAGGAGGCCCCCCGGGACAGTACCCGTGCAACTAATGAAAAACTGTTTTTT.

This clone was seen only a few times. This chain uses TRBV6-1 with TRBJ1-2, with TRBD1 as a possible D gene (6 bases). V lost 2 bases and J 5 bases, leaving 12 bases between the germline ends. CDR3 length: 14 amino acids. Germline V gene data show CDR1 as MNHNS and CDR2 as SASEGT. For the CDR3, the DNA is TGTGCCAGCAGTGAAAGACAGGCAACTTATGGCTACACCTTC. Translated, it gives CASSERQATYGYTF.

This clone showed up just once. The CDR3: CASSDPGIYGYTF. The CDR3 DNA sequence: TGCGCCAGCAGTGACCCAGGGATCTATGGCTACACCTTC. V usage is TRBV10-2 and J usage is TRBJ1-2; D is possibly TRBD1 (5 bases). The CDR3 spans 13 residues. Trimming took off 3 bases at V and 4 bases at J, with 9 bases between the two ends. Germline CDR1 and CDR2: WSHSY and SAAADI.

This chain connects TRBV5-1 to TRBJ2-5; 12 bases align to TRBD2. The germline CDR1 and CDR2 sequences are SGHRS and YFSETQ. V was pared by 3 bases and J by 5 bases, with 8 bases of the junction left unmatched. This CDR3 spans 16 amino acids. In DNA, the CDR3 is TGCGCCAGCAGCTCCCTAGCGGGGGGGCTGGGGGAGACCCAGTACTTC. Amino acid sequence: CASSSLAGGLGETQYF.

CDR3 residues: CASSYSGRASGTEQFF. The CDR3 region has the DNA TGTGCCAGCAGTTACTCGGGGAGGGCTAGCGGTACCGAGCAGTTCTTC. The genes are TRBV6-5 and TRBJ2-1; 7 bases are shared with TRBD2. V lost 0 bases to trimming and J lost 10 bases; unmatched junction nucleotides: 12. The CDR3 has 16 amino acids. The germline gives CDR1 MNHEY, CDR2 SVGAGI.

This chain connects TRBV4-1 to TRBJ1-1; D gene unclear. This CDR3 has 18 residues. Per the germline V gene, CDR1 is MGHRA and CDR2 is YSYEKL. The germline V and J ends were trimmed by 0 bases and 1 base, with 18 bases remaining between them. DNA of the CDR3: TGCGCCAGCAGCCAAGACCCTCGGATGGGGAGGACGAACACTGAAGCTTTCTTT. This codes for CASSQDPRMGRTNTEAFF.

The CDR3 nucleotides read TGTGCCAGCTCACCACTGGGACAGCCGAACACCGGGGAGCTGTTTTTT. Amino acid sequence: CASSPLGQPNTGELFF. The chain carries TRBV18 and TRBJ2-2, with TRBD1 matching over 7 bases. Trimming at V came to 1 base and at J to 0 bases, leaving 2 bases not matched to a gene. The length of the CDR3 is 16 residues. The V gene's germline CDR1 is KGHSH and CDR2 LQKENI.